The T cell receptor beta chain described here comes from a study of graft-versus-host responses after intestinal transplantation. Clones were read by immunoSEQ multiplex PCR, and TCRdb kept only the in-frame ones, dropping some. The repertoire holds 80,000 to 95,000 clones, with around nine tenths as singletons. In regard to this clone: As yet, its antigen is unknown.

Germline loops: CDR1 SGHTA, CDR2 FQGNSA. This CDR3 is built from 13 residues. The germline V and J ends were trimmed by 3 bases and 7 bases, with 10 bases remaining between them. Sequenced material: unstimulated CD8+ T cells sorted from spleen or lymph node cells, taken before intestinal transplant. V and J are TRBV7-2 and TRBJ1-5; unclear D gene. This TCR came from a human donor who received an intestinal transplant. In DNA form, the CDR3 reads TGTGCCAGCAGCTTCTACAGTGACCAGCCCCAGCATTTT. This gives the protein CASSFYSDQPQHF.